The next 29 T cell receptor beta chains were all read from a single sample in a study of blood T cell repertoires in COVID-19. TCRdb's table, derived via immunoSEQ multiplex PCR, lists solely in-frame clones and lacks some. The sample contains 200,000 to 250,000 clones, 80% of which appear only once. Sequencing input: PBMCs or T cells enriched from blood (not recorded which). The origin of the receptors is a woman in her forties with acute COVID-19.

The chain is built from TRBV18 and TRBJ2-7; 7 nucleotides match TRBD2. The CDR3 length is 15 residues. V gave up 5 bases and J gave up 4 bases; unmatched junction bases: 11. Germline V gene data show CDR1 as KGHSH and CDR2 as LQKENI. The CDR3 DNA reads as TGTGCCAGCTCATCAAACCGGGACTACCTATACGAGCAGTACTTC. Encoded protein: CASSSNRDYLYEQYF.

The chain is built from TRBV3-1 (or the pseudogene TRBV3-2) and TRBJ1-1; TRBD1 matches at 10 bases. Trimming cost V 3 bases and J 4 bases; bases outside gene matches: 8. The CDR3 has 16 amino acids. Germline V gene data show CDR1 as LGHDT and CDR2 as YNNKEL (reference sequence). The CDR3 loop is CASSQGLGQGPTEAFF. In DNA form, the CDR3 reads TGTGCCAGCAGCCAGGGACTGGGACAGGGGCCCACTGAAGCTTTCTTT.

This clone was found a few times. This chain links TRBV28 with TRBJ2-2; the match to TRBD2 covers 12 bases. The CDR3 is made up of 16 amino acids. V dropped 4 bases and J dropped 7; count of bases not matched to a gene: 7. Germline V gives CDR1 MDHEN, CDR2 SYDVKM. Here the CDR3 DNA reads TGTGCCAGCAGTTACCTAGCGGGAGGGAGTAACGGGGAGCTGTTTTTT. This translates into CASSYLAGGSNGELFF. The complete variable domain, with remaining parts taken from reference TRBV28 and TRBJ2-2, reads DVKVTQSSRYLVKRTGEKVFLECVQDMDHENMFWYRQDPGLGLRLIYFSYDVKMKEKGDIPEGYSVSREKKERFSLILESASTNQTSMYLCASSYLAGGSNGELFFGEGSRLTVL.

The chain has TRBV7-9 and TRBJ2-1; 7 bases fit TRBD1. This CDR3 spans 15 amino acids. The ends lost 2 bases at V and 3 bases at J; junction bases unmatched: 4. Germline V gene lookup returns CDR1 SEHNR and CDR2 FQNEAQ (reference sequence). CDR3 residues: CASSLTTGFYNEQFF. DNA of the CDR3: TGTGCCAGCAGCTTAACGACAGGGTTCTACAATGAGCAGTTCTTC.

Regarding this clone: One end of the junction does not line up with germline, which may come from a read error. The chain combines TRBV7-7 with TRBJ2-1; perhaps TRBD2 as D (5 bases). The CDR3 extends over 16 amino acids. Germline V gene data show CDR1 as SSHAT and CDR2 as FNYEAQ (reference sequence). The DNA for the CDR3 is TGTGCTAGCAGCTTAGATCCTAGCCCCGGCAATGGGGAGCAGTTCTTC. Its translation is CASSLDPSPGNGEQFF.

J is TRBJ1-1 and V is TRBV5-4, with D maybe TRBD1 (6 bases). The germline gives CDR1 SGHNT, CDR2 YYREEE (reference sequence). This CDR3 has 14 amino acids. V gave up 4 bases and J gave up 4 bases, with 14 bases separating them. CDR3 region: CASSQQGLGTEAFF. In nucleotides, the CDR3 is TGTGCCAGCAGCCAACAGGGTCTTGGCACTGAAGCTTTCTTT.

CDR3 in DNA: TGTGCCAGTAGTGGGCTTCCTAGCACAGATACGCAGTATTTT. Residues: CASSGLPSTDTQYF. The chain joins TRBV19 to TRBJ2-3; D uncertain. This CDR3 is built from 14 residues. Germline CDR1 is LNHDA and CDR2 is SQIVND (reference sequence). V gave up 5 bases and J gave up 0 bases, with 9 bases separating them.

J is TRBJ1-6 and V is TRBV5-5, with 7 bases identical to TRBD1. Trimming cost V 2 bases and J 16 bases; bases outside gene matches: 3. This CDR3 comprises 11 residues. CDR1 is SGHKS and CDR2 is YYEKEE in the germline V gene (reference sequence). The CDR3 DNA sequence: TGTGCCAGCAGCTTACAGGGGAGACTCCACTTT. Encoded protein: CASSLQGRLHF.

This CDR3 is CASSIGRGTEAFF. The DNA of the CDR3 is TGTGCCAGTAGTATCGGGAGGGGCACTGAAGCTTTCTTT. The V gene is TRBV19, the J gene TRBJ1-1; D is perhaps TRBD1 (5 bases). The germline V and J ends were trimmed by 3 bases and 4 bases, with 9 bases remaining between them. The CDR3 length is 13 residues. The germline V gene has CDR1 LNHDA and CDR2 SQIVND (reference sequence). Full variable domain (remainder filled in from reference TRBV19 and TRBJ1-1): DGGITQSPKYLFRKEGQNVTLSCEQNLNHDAMYWYRQDPGQGLRLIYYSQIVNDFQKGDIAEGYSVSREKKESFPLTVTSAQKNPTAFYLCASSIGRGTEAFFGQGTRLTVV.

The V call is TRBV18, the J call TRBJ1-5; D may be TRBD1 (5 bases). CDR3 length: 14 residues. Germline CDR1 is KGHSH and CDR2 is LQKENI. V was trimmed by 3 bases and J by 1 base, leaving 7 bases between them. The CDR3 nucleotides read TGTGCCAGCTCACCGGGACTGAGCAATCAGCCCCAGCATTTT. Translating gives CASSPGLSNQPQHF.

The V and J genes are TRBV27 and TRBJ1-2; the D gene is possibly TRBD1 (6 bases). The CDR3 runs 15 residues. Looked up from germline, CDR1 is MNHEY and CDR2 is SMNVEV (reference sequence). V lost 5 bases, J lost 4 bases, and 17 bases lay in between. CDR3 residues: CASSPLQGLAYGYTF. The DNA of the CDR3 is TGTGCCAGCAGTCCCTTACAGGGCCTCGCCTATGGCTACACCTTC.

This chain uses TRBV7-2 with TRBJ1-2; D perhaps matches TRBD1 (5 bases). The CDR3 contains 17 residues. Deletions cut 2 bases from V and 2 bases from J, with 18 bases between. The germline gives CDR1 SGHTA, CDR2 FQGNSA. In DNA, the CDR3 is TGTGCCAGCAGCTTACCAACCGGACACGCCCGCAACTATGGCTACACCTTC. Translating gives CASSLPTGHARNYGYTF.

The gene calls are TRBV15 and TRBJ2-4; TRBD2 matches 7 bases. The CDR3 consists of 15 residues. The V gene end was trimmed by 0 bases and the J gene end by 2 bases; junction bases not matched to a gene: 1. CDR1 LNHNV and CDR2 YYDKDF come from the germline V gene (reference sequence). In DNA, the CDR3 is TGTGCCACCAGCAGAGAGGGGGGGACCAAAAACATTCAGTACTTC. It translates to CATSREGGTKNIQYF.

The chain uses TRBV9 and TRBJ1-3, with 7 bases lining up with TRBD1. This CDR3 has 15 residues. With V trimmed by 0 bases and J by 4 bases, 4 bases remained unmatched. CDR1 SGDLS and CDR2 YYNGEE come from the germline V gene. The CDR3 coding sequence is TGTGCCAGCAGCGTAGTTCCAGGGGGAGGAAACACCATATATTTT. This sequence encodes CASSVVPGGGNTIYF.

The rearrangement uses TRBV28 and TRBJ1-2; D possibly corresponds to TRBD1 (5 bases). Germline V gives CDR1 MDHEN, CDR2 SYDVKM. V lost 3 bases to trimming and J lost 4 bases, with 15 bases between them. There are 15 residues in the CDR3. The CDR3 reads CASSFRQRPVYGYTF. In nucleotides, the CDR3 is TGTGCCAGCAGTTTTAGACAGCGCCCTGTCTATGGCTACACCTTC.

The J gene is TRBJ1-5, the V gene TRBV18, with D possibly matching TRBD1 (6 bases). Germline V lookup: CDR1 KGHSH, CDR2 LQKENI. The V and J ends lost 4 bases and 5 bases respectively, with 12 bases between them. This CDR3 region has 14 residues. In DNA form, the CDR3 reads TGTGCCAGCTCACGAGGACAGTTACATCAGCCCCAGCATTTT. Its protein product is CASSRGQLHQPQHF.

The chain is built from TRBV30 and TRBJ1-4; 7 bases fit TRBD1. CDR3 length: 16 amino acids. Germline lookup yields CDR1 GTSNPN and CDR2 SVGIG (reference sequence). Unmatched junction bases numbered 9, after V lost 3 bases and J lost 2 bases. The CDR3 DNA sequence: TGTGCCTGGAGCGATTATTCGGGACAGACTAATGAAAAACTGTTTTTT. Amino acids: CAWSDYSGQTNEKLFF.

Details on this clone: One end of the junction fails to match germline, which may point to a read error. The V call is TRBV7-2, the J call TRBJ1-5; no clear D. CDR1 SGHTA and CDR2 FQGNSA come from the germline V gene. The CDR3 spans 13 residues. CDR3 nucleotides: TGTGCCAGCAGCCTGGGCTTCGTTCAGGCCCAGCATTTT. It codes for CASSLGFVQAQHF.

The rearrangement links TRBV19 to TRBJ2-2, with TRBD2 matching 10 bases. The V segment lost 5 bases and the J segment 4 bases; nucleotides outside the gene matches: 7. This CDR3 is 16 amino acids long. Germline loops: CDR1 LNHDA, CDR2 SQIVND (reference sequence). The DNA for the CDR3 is TGTGCCAGTAGTCCTCTAGCGGGAGTTGCCACCGGGGAGCTGTTTTTT. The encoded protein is CASSPLAGVATGELFF.

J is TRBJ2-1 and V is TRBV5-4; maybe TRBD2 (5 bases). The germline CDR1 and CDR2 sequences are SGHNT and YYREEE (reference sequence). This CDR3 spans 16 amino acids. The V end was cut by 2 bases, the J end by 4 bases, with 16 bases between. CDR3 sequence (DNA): TGTGCCAGCAGCTTTTTCCGGACTCCTAATTACAATGAGCAGTTCTTC. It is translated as CASSFFRTPNYNEQFF.

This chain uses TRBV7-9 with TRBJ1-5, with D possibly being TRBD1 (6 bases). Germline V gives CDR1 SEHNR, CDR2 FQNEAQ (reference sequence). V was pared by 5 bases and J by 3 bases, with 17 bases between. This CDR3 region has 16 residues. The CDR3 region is CASSRDWGLANQPQHF. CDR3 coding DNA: TGTGCCAGCAGCAGAGATTGGGGGCTAGCCAATCAGCCCCAGCATTTT.

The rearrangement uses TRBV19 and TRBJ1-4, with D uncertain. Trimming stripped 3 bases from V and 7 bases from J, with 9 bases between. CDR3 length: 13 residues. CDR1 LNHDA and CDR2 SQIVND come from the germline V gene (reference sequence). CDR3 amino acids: CASSIPPGEKLFF. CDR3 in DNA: TGTGCCAGTAGTATCCCCCCGGGTGAAAAACTGTTTTTT.

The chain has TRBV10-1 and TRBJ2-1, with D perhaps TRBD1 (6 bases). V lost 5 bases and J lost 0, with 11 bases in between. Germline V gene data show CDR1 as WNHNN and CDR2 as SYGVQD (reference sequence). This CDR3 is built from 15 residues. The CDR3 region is CASSLRGPSYNEQFF. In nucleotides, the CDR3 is TGCGCCAGCAGTCTCAGGGGACCCTCCTACAATGAGCAGTTCTTC.

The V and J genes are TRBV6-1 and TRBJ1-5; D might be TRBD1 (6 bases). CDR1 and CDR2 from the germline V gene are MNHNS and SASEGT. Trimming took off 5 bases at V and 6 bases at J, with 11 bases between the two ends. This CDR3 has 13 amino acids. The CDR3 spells CASSPLGAQPQHF. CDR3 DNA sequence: TGTGCCAGCAGTCCTCTGGGGGCTCAGCCCCAGCATTTT.

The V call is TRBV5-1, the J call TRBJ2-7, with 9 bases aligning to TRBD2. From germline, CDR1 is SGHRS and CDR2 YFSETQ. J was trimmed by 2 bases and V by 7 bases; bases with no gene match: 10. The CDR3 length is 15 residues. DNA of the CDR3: TGCGCCAGCCACTGGGGGGCTAGCGGGGCCTACGAGCAGTACTTC. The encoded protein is CASHWGASGAYEQYF.

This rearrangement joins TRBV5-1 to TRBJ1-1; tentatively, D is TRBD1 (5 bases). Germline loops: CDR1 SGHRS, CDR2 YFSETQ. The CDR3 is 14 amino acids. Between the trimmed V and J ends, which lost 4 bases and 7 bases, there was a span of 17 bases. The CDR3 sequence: CASSPTDLTDEAFF. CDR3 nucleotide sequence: TGCGCCAGCAGCCCAACGGATCTGACAGATGAAGCTTTCTTT.

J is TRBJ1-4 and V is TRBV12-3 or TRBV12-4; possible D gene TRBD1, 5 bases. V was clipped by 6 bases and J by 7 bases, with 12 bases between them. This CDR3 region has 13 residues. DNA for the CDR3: TGTGCCAGCAGCCCTGGACATAGTGAAAAACTGTTTTTT. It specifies CASSPGHSEKLFF.

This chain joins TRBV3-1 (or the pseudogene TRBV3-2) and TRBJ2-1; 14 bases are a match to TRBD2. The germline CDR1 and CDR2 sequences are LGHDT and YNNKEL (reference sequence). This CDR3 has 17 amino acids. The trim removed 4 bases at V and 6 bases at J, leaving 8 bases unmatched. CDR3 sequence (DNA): TGTGCCAGCAGCCCGGGACTAGCGGGGGCAGAAGGCAATGAGCAGTTCTTC. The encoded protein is CASSPGLAGAEGNEQFF.

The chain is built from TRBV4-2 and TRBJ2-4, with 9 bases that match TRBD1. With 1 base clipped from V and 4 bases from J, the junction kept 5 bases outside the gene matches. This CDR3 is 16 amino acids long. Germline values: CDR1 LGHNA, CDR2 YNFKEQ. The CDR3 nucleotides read TGTGCCAGCAGCCAAGGCTCCGGACAGGGGAAAAACATTCAGTACTTC. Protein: CASSQGSGQGKNIQYF.